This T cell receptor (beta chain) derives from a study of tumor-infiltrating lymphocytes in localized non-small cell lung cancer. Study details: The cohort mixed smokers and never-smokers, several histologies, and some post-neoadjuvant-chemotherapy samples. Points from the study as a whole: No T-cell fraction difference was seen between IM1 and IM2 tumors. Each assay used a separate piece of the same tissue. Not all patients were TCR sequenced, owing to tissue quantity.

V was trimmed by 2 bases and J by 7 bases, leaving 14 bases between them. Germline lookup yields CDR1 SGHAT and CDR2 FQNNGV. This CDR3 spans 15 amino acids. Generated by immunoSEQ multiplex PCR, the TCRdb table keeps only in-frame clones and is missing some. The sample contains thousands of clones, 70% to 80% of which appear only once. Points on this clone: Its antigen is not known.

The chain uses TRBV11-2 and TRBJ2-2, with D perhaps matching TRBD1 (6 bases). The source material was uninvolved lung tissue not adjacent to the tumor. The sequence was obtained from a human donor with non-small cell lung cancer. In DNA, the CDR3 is TGTGCCAGCAGCTTACAGGGGCAGAAAGGCGGGGAGCTGTTTTTT. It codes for CASSLQGQKGGELFF.